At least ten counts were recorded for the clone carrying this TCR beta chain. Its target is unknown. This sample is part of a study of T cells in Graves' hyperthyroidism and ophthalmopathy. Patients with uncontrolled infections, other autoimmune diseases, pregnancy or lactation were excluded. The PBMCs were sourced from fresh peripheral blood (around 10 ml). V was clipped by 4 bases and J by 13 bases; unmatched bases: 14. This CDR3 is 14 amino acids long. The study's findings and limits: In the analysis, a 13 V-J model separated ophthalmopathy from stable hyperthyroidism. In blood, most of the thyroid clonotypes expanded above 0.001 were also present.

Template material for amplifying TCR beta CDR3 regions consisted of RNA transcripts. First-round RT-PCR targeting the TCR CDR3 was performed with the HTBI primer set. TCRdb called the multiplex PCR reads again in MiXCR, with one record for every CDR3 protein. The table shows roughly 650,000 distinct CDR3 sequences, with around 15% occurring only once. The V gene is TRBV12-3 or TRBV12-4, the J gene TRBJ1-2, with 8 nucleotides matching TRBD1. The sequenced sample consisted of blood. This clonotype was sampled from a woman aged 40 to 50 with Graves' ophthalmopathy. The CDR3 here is CASSSPPGQAVATF. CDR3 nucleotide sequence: TGTGCCAGCAGTTCTCCCCCGGGACAGGCCGTCGCCACCTTC.